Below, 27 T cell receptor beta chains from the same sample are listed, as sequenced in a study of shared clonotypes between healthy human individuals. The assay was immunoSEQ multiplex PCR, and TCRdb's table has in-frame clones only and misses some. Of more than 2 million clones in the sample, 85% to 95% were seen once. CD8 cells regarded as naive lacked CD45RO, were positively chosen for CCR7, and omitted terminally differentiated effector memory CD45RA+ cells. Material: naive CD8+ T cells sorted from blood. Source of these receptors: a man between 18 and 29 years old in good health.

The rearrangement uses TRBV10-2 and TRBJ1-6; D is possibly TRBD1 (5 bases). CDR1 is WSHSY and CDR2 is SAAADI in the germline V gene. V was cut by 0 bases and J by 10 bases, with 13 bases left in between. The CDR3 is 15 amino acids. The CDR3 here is CASSESQGLRSPLHF. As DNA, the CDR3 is TGCGCCAGCAGTGAGTCGCAGGGTTTACGATCACCCCTCCACTTT.

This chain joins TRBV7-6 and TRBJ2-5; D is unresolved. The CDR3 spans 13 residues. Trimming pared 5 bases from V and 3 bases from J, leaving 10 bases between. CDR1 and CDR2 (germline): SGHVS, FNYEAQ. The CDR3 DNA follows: TGTGCCAGCAGCGTTGATGGAGAAGAGACCCAGTACTTC. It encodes CASSVDGEETQYF.

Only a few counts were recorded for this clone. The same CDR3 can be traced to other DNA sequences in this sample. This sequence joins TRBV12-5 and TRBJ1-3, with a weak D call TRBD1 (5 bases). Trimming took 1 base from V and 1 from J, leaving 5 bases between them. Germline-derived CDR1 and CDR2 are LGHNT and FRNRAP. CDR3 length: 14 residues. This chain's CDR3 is CASGLGGSGNTIYF. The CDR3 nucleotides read TGTGCTAGTGGTTTGGGGGGGTCTGGAAACACCATATATTTT.

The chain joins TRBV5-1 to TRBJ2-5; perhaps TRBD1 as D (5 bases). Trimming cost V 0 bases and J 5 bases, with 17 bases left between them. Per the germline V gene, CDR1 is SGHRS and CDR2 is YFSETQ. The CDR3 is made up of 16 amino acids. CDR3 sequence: CASSLAKAGNVETQYF. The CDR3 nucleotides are TGCGCCAGCAGCTTGGCCAAGGCAGGGAACGTGGAGACCCAGTACTTC.

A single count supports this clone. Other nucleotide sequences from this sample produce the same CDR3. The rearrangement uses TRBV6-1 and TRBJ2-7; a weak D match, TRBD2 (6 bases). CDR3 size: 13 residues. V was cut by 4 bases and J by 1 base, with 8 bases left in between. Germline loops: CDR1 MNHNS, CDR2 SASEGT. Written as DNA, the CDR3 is TGTGCCAGCAGTGCGGGACTGTCCTACGAGCAGTACTTC. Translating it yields CASSAGLSYEQYF.

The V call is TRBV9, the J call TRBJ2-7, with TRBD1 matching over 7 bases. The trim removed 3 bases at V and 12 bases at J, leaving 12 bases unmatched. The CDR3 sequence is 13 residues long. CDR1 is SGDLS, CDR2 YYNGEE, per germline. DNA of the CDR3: TGTGCCAGCAGCGGAACGCCCGGACAGGAGAGGTACTTC. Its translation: CASSGTPGQERYF.

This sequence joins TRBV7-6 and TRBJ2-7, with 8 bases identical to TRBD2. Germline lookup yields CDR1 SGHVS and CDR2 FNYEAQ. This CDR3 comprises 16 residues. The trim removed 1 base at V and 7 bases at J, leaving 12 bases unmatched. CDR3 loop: CASSLELAELVAEQYF. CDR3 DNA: TGTGCCAGCAGCTTAGAACTAGCGGAACTAGTTGCGGAGCAGTACTTC.

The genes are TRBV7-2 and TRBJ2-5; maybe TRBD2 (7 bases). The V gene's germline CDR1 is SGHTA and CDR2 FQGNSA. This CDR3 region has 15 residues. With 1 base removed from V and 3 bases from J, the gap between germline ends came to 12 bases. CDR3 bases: TGTGCCAGCAGCTTAGGGGGGGGCCTCGAAGAGACCCAGTACTTC. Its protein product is CASSLGGGLEETQYF. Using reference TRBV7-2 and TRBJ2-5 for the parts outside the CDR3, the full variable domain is GAGVSQSPSNKVTEKGKDVELRCDPISGHTALYWYRQSLGQGLEFLIYFQGNSAPDKSGLPSDRFSAERTGGSVSTLTIQRTQQEDSAVYLCASSLGGGLEETQYFGPGTRLLVL.

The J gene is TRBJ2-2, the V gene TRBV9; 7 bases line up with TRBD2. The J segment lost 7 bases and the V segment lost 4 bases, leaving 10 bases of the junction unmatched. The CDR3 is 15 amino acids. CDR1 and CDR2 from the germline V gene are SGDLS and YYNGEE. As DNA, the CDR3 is TGTGCCAGCAGCCCCTCCCCGGGGGAGGGCGGGGAGCTGTTTTTT. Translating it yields CASSPSPGEGGELFF.

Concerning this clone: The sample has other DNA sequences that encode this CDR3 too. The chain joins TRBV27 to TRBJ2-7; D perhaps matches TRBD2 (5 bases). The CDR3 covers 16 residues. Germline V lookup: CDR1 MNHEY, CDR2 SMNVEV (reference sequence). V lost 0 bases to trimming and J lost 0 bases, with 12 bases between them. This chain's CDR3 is CASSLSPGTSSYEQYF. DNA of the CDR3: TGTGCCAGCAGTTTATCTCCGGGAACTTCCTCCTACGAGCAGTACTTC.

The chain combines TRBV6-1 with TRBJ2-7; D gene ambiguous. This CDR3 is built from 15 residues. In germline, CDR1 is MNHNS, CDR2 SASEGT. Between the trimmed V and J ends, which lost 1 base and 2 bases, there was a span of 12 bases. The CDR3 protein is CASSEGFPDPYEQYF. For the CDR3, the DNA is TGTGCCAGCAGTGAAGGTTTTCCGGATCCCTACGAGCAGTACTTC.

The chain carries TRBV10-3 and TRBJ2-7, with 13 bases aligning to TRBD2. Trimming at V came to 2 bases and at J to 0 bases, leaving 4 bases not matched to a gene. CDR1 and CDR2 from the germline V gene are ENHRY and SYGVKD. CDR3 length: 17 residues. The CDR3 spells CAISEPRTSGSSYEQYF. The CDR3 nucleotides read TGTGCCATCAGTGAGCCCCGGACTAGCGGGAGCTCCTACGAGCAGTACTTC.

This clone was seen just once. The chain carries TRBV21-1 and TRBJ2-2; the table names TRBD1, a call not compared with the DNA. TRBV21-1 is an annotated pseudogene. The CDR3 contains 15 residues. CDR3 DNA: TGTGCCAGCAGCAAAAGGCAGGGGTCGGCCGGGGAGCTGTTTTTT. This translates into CASSKRQGSAGELFF.

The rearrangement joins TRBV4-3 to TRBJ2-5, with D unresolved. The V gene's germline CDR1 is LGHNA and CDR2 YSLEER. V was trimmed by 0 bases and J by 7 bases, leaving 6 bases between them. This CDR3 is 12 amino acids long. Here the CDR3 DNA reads TGCGCCAGCAGCCAAGATTTGGGGACCCAGTACTTC. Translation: CASSQDLGTQYF.

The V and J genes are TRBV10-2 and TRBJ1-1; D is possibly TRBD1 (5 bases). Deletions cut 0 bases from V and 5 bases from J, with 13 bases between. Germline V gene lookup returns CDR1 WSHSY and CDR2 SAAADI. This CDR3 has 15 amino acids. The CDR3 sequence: CASSESPGLRTEAFF. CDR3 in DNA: TGCGCCAGCAGTGAGTCACCAGGGTTGCGTACTGAAGCTTTCTTT.

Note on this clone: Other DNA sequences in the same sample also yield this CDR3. The DNA of the CDR3 is TGTGCCAGCAGCTTAGCACAGGGGGCTACTGAAGCTTTCTTT. Amino acids: CASSLAQGATEAFF. V usage is TRBV7-9 and J usage is TRBJ1-1, with TRBD1 identical over 9 bases. With 0 bases clipped from V and 5 bases from J, the junction kept 1 base outside the gene matches. CDR3 size: 14 residues. Per the germline V gene, CDR1 is SEHNR and CDR2 is FQNEAQ (reference sequence).

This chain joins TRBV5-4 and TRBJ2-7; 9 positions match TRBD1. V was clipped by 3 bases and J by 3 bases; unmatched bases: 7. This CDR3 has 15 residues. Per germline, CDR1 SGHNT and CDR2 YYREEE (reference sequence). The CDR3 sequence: CASSWGTGPFYEQYF. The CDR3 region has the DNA TGTGCCAGCAGCTGGGGGACAGGGCCTTTCTACGAGCAGTACTTC.

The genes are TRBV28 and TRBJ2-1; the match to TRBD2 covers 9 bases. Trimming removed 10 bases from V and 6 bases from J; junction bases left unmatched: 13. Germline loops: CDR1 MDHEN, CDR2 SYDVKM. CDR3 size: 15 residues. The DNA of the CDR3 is TGTGCCACCGGTGCGGTGAGCGGGGGGTTCAATGAGCAGTTCTTC. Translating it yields CATGAVSGGFNEQFF.

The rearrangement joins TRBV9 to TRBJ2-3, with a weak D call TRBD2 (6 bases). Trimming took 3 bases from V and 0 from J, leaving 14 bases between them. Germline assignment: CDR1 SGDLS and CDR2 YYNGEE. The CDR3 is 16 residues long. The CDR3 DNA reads TGTGCCAGCAGCGGACTAGACGGCTCTAGCACAGATACGCAGTATTTT. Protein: CASSGLDGSSTDTQYF. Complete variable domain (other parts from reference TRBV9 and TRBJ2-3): DSGVTQTPKHLITATGQRVTLRCSPRSGDLSVYWYQQSLDQGLQFLIQYYNGEERAKGNILERFSAQQFPDLHSELNLSSLELGDSALYFCASSGLDGSSTDTQYFGPGTRLTVL.

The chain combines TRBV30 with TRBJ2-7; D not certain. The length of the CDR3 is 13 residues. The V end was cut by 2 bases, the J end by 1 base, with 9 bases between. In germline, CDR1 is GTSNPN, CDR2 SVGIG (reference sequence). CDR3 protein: CAWSPAPSYEQYF. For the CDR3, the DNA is TGTGCCTGGAGTCCCGCGCCTTCCTACGAGCAGTACTTC. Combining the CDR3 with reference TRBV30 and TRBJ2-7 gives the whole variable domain SQTIHQWPATLVQPVGSPLSLECTVEGTSNPNLYWYRQAAGRGLQLLFYSVGIGQISSEVPQNLSASRPQDRQFILSSKKLLLSDSGFYLCAWSPAPSYEQYFGPGTRLTVT.

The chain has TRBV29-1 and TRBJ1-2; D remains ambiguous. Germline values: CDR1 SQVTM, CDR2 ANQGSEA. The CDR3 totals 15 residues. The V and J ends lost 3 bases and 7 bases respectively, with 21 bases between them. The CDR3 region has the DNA TGCAGCGTTGATCCCCAGGACTCATTGGGGTTTGGCTACACCTTC. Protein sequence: CSVDPQDSLGFGYTF.

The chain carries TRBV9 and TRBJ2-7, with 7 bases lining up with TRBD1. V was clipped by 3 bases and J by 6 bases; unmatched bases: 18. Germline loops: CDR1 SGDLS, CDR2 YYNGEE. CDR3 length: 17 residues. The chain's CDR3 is CASSADDRVRSSVEQYF. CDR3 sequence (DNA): TGTGCCAGCAGCGCAGACGACAGGGTTCGGTCTTCTGTCGAGCAGTACTTC.

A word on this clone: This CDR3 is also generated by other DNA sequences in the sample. For the CDR3, the DNA is TGTGCCAGCAGCTTAAGAGGCACTGAAGCTTTCTTT. Amino acid sequence: CASSLRGTEAFF. The chain carries TRBV7-2 and TRBJ1-1; D is undetermined. CDR3 length: 12 amino acids. CDR1 is SGHTA, CDR2 FQGNSA, per germline. Trimming pared 2 bases from V and 4 bases from J, leaving 5 bases between. Filled out from reference TRBV7-2 and TRBJ1-1, the complete variable domain reads GAGVSQSPSNKVTEKGKDVELRCDPISGHTALYWYRQSLGQGLEFLIYFQGNSAPDKSGLPSDRFSAERTGGSVSTLTIQRTQQEDSAVYLCASSLRGTEAFFGQGTRLTVV.

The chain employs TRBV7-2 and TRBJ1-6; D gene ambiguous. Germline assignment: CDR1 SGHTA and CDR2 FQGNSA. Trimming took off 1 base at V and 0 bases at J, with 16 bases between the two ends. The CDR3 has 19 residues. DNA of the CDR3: TGTGCCAGCAGCTTAGTGGGAGGGCGGGGTAGCTCCTATAATTCACCCCTCCACTTT. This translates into CASSLVGGRGSSYNSPLHF.

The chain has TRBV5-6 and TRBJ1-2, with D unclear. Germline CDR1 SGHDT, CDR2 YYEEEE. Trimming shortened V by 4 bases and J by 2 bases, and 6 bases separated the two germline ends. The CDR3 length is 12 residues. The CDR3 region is CASSGTNYGYTF. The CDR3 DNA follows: TGTGCCAGCAGCGGCACCAACTATGGCTACACCTTC.

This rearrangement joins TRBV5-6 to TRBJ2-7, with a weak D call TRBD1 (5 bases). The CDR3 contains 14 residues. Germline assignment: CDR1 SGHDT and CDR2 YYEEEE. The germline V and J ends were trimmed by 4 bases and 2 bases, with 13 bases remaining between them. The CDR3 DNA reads TGTGCCAGCAGCGGCTACGACAGTACCTACGAGCAGTACTTC. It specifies CASSGYDSTYEQYF.

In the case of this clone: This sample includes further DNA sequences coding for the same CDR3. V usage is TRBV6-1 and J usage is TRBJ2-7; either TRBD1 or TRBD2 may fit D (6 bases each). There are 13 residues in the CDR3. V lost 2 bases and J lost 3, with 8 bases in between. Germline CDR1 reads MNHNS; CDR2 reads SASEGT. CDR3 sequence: CASSERGVYEQYF. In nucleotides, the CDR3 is TGTGCCAGCAGTGAAAGGGGGGTCTACGAGCAGTACTTC.